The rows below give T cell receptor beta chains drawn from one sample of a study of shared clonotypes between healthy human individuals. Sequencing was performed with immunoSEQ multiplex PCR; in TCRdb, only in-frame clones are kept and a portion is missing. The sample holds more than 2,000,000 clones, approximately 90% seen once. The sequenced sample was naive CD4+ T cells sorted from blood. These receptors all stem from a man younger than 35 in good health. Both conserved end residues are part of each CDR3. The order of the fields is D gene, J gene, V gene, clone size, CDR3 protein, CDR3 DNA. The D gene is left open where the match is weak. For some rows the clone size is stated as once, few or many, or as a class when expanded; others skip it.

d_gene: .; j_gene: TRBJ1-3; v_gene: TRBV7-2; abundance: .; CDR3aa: CASSLDPGRNTIYF; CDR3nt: TGTGCCAGCAGCTTAGATCCGGGAAGAAACACCATATATTTT
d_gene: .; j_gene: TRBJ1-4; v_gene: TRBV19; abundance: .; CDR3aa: CASSKLGQTINEKLFF; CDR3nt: TGTGCCAGTAGTAAGCTGGGGCAGACTATTAATGAAAAACTGTTTTTT
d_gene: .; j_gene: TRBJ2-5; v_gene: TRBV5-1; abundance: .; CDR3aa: CASSLGGQGWQETQYF; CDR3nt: TGCGCCAGCAGCTTGGGAGGGCAAGGATGGCAGGAGACCCAGTACTTC
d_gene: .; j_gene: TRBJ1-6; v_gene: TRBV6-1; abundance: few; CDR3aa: CASSEHGGNSPLHF; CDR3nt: TGTGCCAGCAGTGAGCACGGAGGGAATTCACCCCTCCACTTT
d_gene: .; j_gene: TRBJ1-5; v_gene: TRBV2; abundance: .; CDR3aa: CASSSGSHSNQPQHF; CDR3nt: TGTGCCAGCAGTTCCGGGAGTCATAGCAATCAGCCCCAGCATTTT
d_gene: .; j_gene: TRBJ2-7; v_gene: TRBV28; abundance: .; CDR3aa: CASTSGLSLGGEQYF; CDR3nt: TGTGCCAGCACCTCAGGGCTTTCGTTAGGCGGAGAGCAGTACTTC
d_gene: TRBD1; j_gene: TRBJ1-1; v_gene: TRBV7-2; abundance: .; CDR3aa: CASSLGQGAGTEAFF; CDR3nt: TGTGCCAGCAGTCTAGGCCAGGGGGCCGGCACTGAAGCTTTCTTT
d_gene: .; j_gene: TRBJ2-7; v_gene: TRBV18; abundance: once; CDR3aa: CASSPRGGYEQYF; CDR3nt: TGTGCCAGCTCACCACGTGGGGGCTACGAGCAGTACTTC
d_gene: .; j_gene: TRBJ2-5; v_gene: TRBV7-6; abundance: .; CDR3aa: CASSLEQETQYF; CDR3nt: TGTGCCAGCAGCTTGGAGCAAGAGACCCAGTACTTC
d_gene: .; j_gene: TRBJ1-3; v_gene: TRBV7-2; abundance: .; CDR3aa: CASSLGPGSGNTIYF; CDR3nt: TGTGCCAGCAGCTTAGGTCCAGGATCTGGAAACACCATATATTTT
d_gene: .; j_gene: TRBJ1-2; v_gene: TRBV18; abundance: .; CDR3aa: CASSPLDEPRTYGYTF; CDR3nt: TGTGCCAGCTCACCACTCGACGAGCCCCGGACCTATGGCTACACCTTC
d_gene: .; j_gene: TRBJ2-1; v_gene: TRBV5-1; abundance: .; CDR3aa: CASRTLLGVSDEQFF; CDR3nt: TGCGCCAGCAGAACCTTACTCGGGGTTAGCGATGAGCAGTTCTTC
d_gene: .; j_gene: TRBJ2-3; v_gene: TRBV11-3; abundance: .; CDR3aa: CASSPGGTTTDTQYF; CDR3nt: TGTGCCAGCAGCCCCGGAGGGACAACCACAGATACGCAGTATTTT
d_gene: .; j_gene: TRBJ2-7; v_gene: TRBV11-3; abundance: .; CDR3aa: CASSRWTEDEQYF; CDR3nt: TGTGCCAGCAGCCGATGGACAGAGGACGAGCAGTACTTC
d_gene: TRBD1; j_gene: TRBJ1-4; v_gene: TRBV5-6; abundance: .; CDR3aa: CASSLGQINEKLFF; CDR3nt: TGTGCCAGCAGCCTGGGACAGATTAATGAAAAACTGTTTTTT
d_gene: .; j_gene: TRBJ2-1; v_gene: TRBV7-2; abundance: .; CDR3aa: CASSSRGGQFF; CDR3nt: TGTGCCAGCAGCTCCCGGGGTGGGCAGTTCTTC
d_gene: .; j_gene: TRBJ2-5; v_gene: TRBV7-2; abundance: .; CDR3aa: CASSLRGRQETQYF; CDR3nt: TGTGCCAGCAGCTTACGGGGACGCCAAGAGACCCAGTACTTC
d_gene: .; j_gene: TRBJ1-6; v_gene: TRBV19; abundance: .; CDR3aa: CASKTTRGSYNSPLHF; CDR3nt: TGTGCCAGTAAAACAACCAGGGGCTCCTATAATTCACCCCTCCACTTT
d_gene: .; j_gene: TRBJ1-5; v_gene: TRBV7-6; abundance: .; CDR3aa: CASSLGLGYREGNQPQHF; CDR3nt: TGTGCCAGCAGCTTAGGTCTCGGCTACAGGGAAGGCAATCAGCCCCAGCATTTT
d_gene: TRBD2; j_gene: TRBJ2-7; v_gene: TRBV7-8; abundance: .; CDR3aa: CASSFGPTTSGNNEQYF; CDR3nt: TGTGCCAGCAGCTTCGGACCCACGACTAGCGGGAACAACGAGCAGTACTTC
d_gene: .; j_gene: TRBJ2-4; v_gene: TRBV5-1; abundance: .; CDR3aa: CASSLSRELAKNIQYF; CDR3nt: TGCGCCAGCAGCTTGAGTCGGGAACTAGCCAAAAACATTCAGTACTTC
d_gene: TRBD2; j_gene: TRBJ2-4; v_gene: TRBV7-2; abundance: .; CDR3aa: CASSSGTSGNIQYF; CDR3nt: TGTGCCAGCAGCTCGGGGACTAGCGGTAACATTCAGTACTTC
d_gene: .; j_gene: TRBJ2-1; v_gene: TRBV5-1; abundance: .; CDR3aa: CASSLQSNEQFF; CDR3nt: TGCGCCAGCAGCTTACAGAGCAATGAGCAGTTCTTC
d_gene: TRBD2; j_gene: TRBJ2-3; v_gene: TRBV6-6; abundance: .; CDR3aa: CASSWGTSGPDTQYF; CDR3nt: TGTGCCAGCAGTTGGGGGACTAGCGGCCCAGATACGCAGTATTTT
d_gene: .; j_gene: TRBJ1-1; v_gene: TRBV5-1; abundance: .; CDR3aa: CASSLGGGWAEAFF; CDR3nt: TGCGCCAGCAGCTTGGGCGGGGGATGGGCTGAAGCTTTCTTT
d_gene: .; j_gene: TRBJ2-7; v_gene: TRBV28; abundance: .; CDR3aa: CASTQGGTYEQYF; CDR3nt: TGTGCCAGCACCCAGGGGGGCACCTACGAGCAGTACTTC
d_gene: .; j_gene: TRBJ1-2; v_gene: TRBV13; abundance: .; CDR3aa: CASGDYGYTF; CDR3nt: TGTGCCAGCGGGGACTATGGCTACACCTTC
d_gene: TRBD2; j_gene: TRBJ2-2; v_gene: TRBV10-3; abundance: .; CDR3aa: CANPTGGETGELFF; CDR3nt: TGTGCCAACCCCACGGGAGGGGAAACCGGGGAGCTGTTTTTT
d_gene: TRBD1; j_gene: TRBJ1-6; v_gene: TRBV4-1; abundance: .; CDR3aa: CASSQDSGDRVSSYNSPLHF; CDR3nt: TGCGCCAGCAGCCAAGATTCTGGGGACAGGGTTAGCTCCTATAATTCACCCCTCCACTTT
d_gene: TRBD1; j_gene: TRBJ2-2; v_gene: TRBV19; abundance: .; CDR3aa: CASSNPGQGDTGELFF; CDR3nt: TGTGCCAGTAGTAATCCGGGACAGGGGGACACCGGGGAGCTGTTTTTT
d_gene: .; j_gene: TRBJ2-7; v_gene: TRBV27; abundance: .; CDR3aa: CASQFSGIGPQYF; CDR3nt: TGTGCCAGCCAGTTCTCGGGTATCGGACCCCAGTACTTC
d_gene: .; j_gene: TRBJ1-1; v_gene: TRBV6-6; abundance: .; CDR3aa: CASSYSWTPNTEAFF; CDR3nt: TGTGCCAGCAGTTACTCGTGGACACCGAACACTGAAGCTTTCTTT
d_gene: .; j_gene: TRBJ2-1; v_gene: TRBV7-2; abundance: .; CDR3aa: CASSLTIGSGSLNEQFF; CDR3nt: TGTGCCAGCAGCTTAACAATTGGATCGGGATCCTTGAATGAGCAGTTCTTC
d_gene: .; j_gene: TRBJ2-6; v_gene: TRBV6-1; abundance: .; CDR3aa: CASSERFSGANVLTF; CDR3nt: TGTGCCAGCAGTGAAAGGTTCTCTGGGGCCAACGTCCTGACTTTC
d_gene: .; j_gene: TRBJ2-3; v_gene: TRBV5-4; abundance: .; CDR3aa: CASSLIYPGYATDTQYF; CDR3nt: TGTGCCAGCAGCTTGATTTATCCCGGGTACGCCACAGATACGCAGTATTTT
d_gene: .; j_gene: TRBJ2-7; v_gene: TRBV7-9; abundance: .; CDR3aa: CASSEEGPYEQYF; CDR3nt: TGTGCCAGCAGCGAAGAGGGGCCCTACGAGCAGTACTTC
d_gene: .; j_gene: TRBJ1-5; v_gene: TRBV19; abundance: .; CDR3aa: CASEDPRGVSNQPQHF; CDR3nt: TGTGCCAGCGAAGACCCCCGGGGAGTTAGCAATCAGCCCCAGCATTTT
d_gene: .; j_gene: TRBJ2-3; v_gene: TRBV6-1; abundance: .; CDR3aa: CASRPFTGTDTQYF; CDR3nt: TGTGCCAGCAGGCCCTTTACGGGCACAGATACGCAGTATTTT
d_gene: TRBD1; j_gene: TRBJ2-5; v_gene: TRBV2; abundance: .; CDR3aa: CASRFPGTGEETQYF; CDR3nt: TGTGCCAGCAGATTTCCCGGGACAGGGGAAGAGACCCAGTACTTC
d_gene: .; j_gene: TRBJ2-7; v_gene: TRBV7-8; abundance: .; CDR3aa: CASSFTVRVGPAYEQYF; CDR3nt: TGTGCCAGCAGCTTTACGGTCAGGGTAGGGCCCGCCTACGAGCAGTACTTC
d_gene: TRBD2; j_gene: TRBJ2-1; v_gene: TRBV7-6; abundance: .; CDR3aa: CASSIGTSGSHNEQFF; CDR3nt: TGTGCCAGCAGCATCGGGACTAGCGGGAGTCACAATGAGCAGTTCTTC
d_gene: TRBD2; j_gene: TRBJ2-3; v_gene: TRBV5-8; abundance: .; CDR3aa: CASSPSGRSTDTQYF; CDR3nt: TGTGCCAGCAGTCCGAGCGGGAGGAGCACAGATACGCAGTATTTT
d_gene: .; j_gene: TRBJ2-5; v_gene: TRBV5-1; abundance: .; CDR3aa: CASRFSGVTQETQYF; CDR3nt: TGCGCCAGCAGATTCTCCGGAGTGACACAAGAGACCCAGTACTTC
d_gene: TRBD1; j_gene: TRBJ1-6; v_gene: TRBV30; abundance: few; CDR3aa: CAWRANGQADNSPLHF; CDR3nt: TGTGCCTGGAGAGCAAACGGACAGGCCGATAATTCACCCCTCCACTTT
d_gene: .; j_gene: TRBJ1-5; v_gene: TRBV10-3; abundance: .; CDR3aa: CAISVGPNQPQHF; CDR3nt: TGTGCCATCAGTGTCGGTCCCAATCAGCCCCAGCATTTT
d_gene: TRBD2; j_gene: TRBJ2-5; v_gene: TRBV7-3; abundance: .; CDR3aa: CASSPGLAGGPETQYF; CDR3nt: TGTGCCAGCAGCCCGGGACTAGCGGGGGGGCCGGAGACCCAGTACTTC
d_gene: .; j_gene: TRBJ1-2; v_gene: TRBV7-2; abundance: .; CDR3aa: CASSYRGDRGYTF; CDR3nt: TGTGCCAGCAGCTATAGGGGGGATCGTGGCTACACCTTC
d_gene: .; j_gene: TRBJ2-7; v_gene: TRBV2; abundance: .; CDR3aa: CASSDWTERYEQYF; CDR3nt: TGTGCCAGCAGTGACTGGACAGAGCGCTACGAGCAGTACTTC
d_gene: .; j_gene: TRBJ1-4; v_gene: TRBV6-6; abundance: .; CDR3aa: CASKRQINEKLFF; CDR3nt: TGTGCCAGCAAGCGACAGATTAATGAAAAACTGTTTTTT
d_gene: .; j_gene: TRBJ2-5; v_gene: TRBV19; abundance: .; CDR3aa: CASTGLGGGTQYF; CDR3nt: TGTGCCAGTACGGGACTGGGAGGGGGGACCCAGTACTTC